The source of this T cell receptor beta chain is a study of blood T cell repertoires in COVID-19. Study at large: Samples of COVID-19 (acute and convalescent) were obtained from the United States, Italy and Spain. T cells, B-cell-depleted T cells, or PBMCs provided the cDNA or gDNA that served as material.

Sequencing used immunoSEQ multiplex PCR; TCRdb keeps in-frame clones, though not all of them. The sample includes 120,000 to 150,000 clones, 75% to 90% of them seen just once. This TCR derives from a man aged 50 or older who had recovered from COVID-19. The sequenced material came from peripheral blood.

The CDR3 nucleotides read TGCGCCAGCAGCCAGCGACTAGGGTCAGATACGCAGTATTTT. Protein sequence: CASSQRLGSDTQYF. The chain has TRBV4-1 and TRBJ2-3, with D maybe TRBD2 (6 bases). V was pared by 3 bases and J by 4 bases, with 11 bases between. This CDR3 has 14 amino acids. Germline V gene data show CDR1 as MGHRA and CDR2 as YSYEKL.